Each of the 2 T cell receptor beta chains below was sequenced from the same sample in a study of T cell repertoires in cytomegalovirus infection. Antigens of these TCRs are unknown. TCRdb reprocessed the reads via MiXCR and lists one record per CDR3 protein. The data hold some 940,000 distinct CDR3 sequences, with approximately 31% observed a single time. Specimen: cultured CD8+ T cells from PBMCs, collected from culture after CMV antigen stimulation. All receptors come from a human donor in good health (CMV status not recorded). Some clones in this sample may be carry-over from other donors' samples.

The sample holds a few counts of this clonotype. The V call is TRBV5-4, the J call TRBJ2-2; D unresolved. V was clipped by 4 bases and J by 2 bases, with 15 bases between them. Germline CDR1 reads SGHNT; CDR2 reads YYREEE (reference sequence). The CDR3 totals 16 residues. The CDR3 nucleotides are TGTGCCAGCAGCCTGCGACGCGAGGTCAACACCGGGGAGCTGTTTTTT. It is translated as CASSLRREVNTGELFF.

V gene TRBV4-1 combines with J gene TRBJ1-2, with 10 positions matching TRBD1. This CDR3 is built from 18 residues. Per the germline V gene, CDR1 is MGHRA and CDR2 is YSYEKL. V dropped 0 bases and J dropped 6; count of bases not matched to a gene: 13. This chain's CDR3 is CASSQDLGTGAAVHGYTF. In DNA form, the CDR3 reads TGCGCCAGCAGCCAAGATCTCGGGACAGGGGCTGCGGTGCATGGCTACACCTTC.